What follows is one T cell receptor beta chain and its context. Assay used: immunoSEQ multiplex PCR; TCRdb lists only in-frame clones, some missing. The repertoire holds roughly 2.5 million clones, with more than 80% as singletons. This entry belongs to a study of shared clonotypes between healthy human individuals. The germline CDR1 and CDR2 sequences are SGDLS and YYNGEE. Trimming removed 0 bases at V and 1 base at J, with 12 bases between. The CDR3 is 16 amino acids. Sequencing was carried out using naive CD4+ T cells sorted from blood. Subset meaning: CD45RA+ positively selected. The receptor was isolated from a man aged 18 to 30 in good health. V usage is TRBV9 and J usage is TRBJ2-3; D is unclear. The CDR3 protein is CASSVGGETGTDTQYF. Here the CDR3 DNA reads TGTGCCAGCAGCGTAGGAGGCGAAACGGGCACAGATACGCAGTATTTT.